These 14 T cell receptor beta chains came from one sample sequenced in a study of blood T cell repertoires in COVID-19. Some clones are missing from TCRdb's copy, which holds only in-frame ones; the method was immunoSEQ multiplex PCR. Here the sample spans more than 85,000 clones, 90% being singletons. The material sequenced was peripheral blood. These receptors were taken from a man between 60 and 75 years old with acute or convalescent COVID-19.

The chain recombines TRBV30 with TRBJ2-3, with TRBD2 matching over 12 bases. CDR1 is GTSNPN, CDR2 SVGIG, per germline (reference sequence). J lost 5 bases, V lost 3 bases, and 6 bases had no gene match. The CDR3 has 15 residues. CDR3 loop: CAWSQTSGSLDTQYF. CDR3 coding DNA: TGTGCCTGGAGCCAGACTAGCGGGAGCTTAGATACGCAGTATTTT.

The V and J genes are TRBV5-1 and TRBJ1-6; a possible D gene is TRBD1 (6 bases). The germline V and J ends were trimmed by 7 bases and 6 bases, with 20 bases remaining between them. CDR1 is SGHRS and CDR2 is YFSETQ in the germline V gene. There are 16 residues in the CDR3. The CDR3 bases are TGCGCCAGCGAAGAGGGTGTCAAAGGGGGTAATTCACCCCTCCACTTT. Residues: CASEEGVKGGNSPLHF.

About this clone itself: Its ends do not fully match the called genes, so a read error is possible. The chain carries TRBV4-3 and TRBJ2-6; maybe TRBD1 (5 bases). This CDR3 has 19 residues. Germline V gene sequence: CDR1 LGHNA, CDR2 YSLEER. This CDR3 is CASSQEVTAVRSGANVLTF. Here the CDR3 DNA reads TGCGCCAGCAGCCAAGAGGTTACGGCGGTGCGCTCTGGGGCCAACGTCCTAACTTTC.

The rearrangement links TRBV4-1 to TRBJ2-5, with 7 bases that match TRBD1. CDR3 length equals 17 residues. Trimming cost V 0 bases and J 3 bases; bases outside gene matches: 10. Germline V gene lookup returns CDR1 MGHRA and CDR2 YSYEKL. This chain's CDR3 is CASSQDWTGAIEETQYF. The DNA of the CDR3 is TGCGCCAGCAGCCAAGATTGGACAGGCGCAATTGAAGAGACCCAGTACTTC.

This clone was found a few times. V is TRBV7-8 and J is TRBJ1-1; TRBD1 aligns across 9 bases. Germline V gene lookup returns CDR1 SGHVS and CDR2 FQNEAQ. With 1 base clipped from V and 2 bases from J, the junction kept 11 bases outside the gene matches. The CDR3 spans 18 residues. CDR3 sequence (DNA): TGTGCCAGCAGCTTAGACTTAGGACAGGGGAATCCCAACACTGAAGCTTTCTTT. Protein sequence: CASSLDLGQGNPNTEAFF.

V gene TRBV7-3 combines with J gene TRBJ2-1; TRBD1 is a possible D gene (6 bases). V lost 5 bases and J 9 bases, leaving 14 bases between the germline ends. Germline values: CDR1 SGHTA, CDR2 FQGTGA. CDR3 size: 13 residues. CDR3 in amino acids: CASSGSQGSEQFF. The DNA of the CDR3 is TGTGCCAGCAGCGGCAGCCAGGGGAGTGAGCAGTTCTTC.

V gene TRBV10-3 combines with J gene TRBJ2-5; tentatively, D is TRBD1 (5 bases). The CDR3 is 15 amino acids. Germline V lookup: CDR1 ENHRY, CDR2 SYGVKD. V lost 3 bases and J 0 bases, leaving 11 bases between the germline ends. The CDR3: CAISDDRAYQETQYF. The CDR3, as DNA: TGTGCCATCAGTGACGACAGAGCGTACCAAGAGACCCAGTACTTC.

This clone was detected only once. Other nucleotide sequences from this sample produce the same CDR3. The chain links TRBV5-1 to TRBJ1-1; D unresolved. The CDR3 spans 14 residues. Trimming removed 1 base at V and 0 bases at J, with 7 bases between. Looked up from germline, CDR1 is SGHRS and CDR2 is YFSETQ. The DNA of the CDR3 is TGCGCCAGCAGCTTGAACAGTCTGAACACTGAAGCTTTCTTT. This translates into CASSLNSLNTEAFF. Supplemented by reference TRBV5-1 and TRBJ1-1, the full variable domain reads KAGVTQTPRYLIKTRGQQVTLSCSPISGHRSVSWYQQTPGQGLQFLFEYFSETQRNKGNFPGRFSGRQFSNSRSEMNVSTLELGDSALYLCASSLNSLNTEAFFGQGTRLTVV.

This chain connects TRBV28 to TRBJ1-5; the D gene is possibly TRBD1 (5 bases). With 4 bases removed from V and 0 bases from J, the gap between germline ends came to 13 bases. The germline V gene has CDR1 MDHEN and CDR2 SYDVKM. This CDR3 contains 16 residues. CDR3 coding DNA: TGTGCCAGCAGTTCAACGCAGGGTTTTAGCAATCAGCCCCAGCATTTT. Translation: CASSSTQGFSNQPQHF.

The V and J genes are TRBV2 and TRBJ2-7, with 7 nucleotides matching TRBD1. The germline CDR1 and CDR2 sequences are SNHLY and FYNNEI. This CDR3 spans 13 amino acids. V lost 6 bases to trimming and J lost 4 bases; unmatched junction nucleotides: 6. The CDR3 nucleotides read TGTGCCAGCAGAGACAGGGAATTTTACGAGCAGTACTTC. As protein: CASRDREFYEQYF.

V usage is TRBV28 and J usage is TRBJ1-1; weak D call: TRBD1 (5 bases). Between the trimmed V and J ends, which lost 6 bases and 10 bases, there was a span of 18 bases. The CDR3 covers 13 residues. Germline CDR1 and CDR2: MDHEN and SYDVKM. The chain's CDR3 is CASSVTGVRLAFF. For the CDR3, the DNA is TGTGCCAGCAGCGTAACGGGGGTCAGGTTAGCTTTCTTT.

The rearrangement links TRBV21-1 to TRBJ2-1; no check of the table's D call, TRBD2, against the DNA was made. TRBV21-1 is a known pseudogene. The CDR3 consists of 17 residues. The CDR3 loop is CASSKVAFRTSYNEQFF. The CDR3 DNA is TGTGCCAGCAGCAAAGTAGCATTCCGAACCTCCTACAATGAGCAGTTCTTC.

V gene TRBV27 combines with J gene TRBJ1-6; no clear D gene. CDR3 length: 14 amino acids. Deletions cut 6 bases from V and 3 bases from J, with 9 bases between. Per germline, CDR1 MNHEY and CDR2 SMNVEV (reference sequence). This CDR3 is CASRQSVYNSPLHF. DNA for the CDR3: TGTGCCAGCAGACAGTCCGTCTATAATTCACCCCTCCACTTT.

The chain carries TRBV10-3 and TRBJ2-7; 9 positions agree with TRBD2. Germline loops: CDR1 ENHRY, CDR2 SYGVKD. The CDR3 has 14 amino acids. J was trimmed by 7 bases and V by 7 bases; bases with no gene match: 11. The CDR3 coding sequence is TGTGCCATCAACCACAGGGGACTAGCTTGGGAGCAGTACTTC. This translates into CAINHRGLAWEQYF.